The 3 T cell receptor beta chains below come from one sample, sequenced in a study of T cells in tuberculosis. Produced via immunoSEQ multiplex PCR; TCRdb's table is partial and in-frame only. The sample shows 30,000 to 35,000 clones, about 91% of them seen only once. As for time point: new active TB diagnosis, blood taken before or within 7 days of starting treatment. Sequencing used PBMCs, obtained at tuberculosis diagnosis. The source of these receptors is an adult with tuberculosis. Some clones in this sample may be carry-over from other donors' samples.

The chain couples TRBV19 to TRBJ1-5, with TRBD1 as a possible D gene (5 bases). This CDR3 contains 15 residues. Trimming took 1 base from V and 7 from J, leaving 14 bases between them. The V gene's germline CDR1 is LNHDA and CDR2 SQIVND (reference sequence). CDR3 protein: CASSIGQGRGQPQHF. The CDR3 nucleotides read TGTGCCAGTAGTATAGGCCAGGGAAGGGGACAGCCCCAGCATTTT.

The gene calls are TRBV5-1 and TRBJ2-3; D is unresolved. CDR3 length: 15 amino acids. Germline lookup yields CDR1 SGHRS and CDR2 YFSETQ. Between the trimmed V and J ends, which lost 0 bases and 5 bases, there was a span of 13 bases. The CDR3 coding sequence is TGCGCCAGCAGCTTGGGTAACCCCTTAGTAGATACGCAGTATTTT. Translated: CASSLGNPLVDTQYF.

The CDR3 sequence: CASSLSLGTVNEQYF. The CDR3 nucleotides are TGCGCCAGCAGCTTGAGCTTGGGGACAGTCAACGAGCAGTACTTC. V and J are TRBV5-1 and TRBJ2-7; 7 nucleotides align to TRBD1. This CDR3 comprises 15 residues. V was pared by 1 base and J by 5 bases, with 9 bases of the junction left unmatched. Germline assignment: CDR1 SGHRS and CDR2 YFSETQ.